The 19 T cell receptor beta chains below all came from one sample that was sequenced in a study of T cells in Graves' hyperthyroidism and ophthalmopathy. TCR beta CDR3 sequences were amplified from RNA transcripts. HTBI primers were the set used in a first-round RT-PCR of the TCR CDR3. TCRdb reanalysed the multiplex PCR reads using MiXCR and keeps one entry per CDR3 protein. The table records approximately 700,000 distinct CDR3 sequences, 15% to 20% of them present only once. The sample consisted of blood. The receptors here all came from a man aged 18 to 29 with Graves' hyperthyroidism.

This clonotype was seen repeatedly, ten times or more. V and J are TRBV6-1 and TRBJ2-7, with D unclear. CDR3 size: 12 residues. Germline V lookup: CDR1 MNHNS, CDR2 SASEGT. The germline V and J ends were trimmed by 4 bases and 7 bases, with 11 bases remaining between them. This chain's CDR3 is CASSAYFGEQYF. CDR3 bases: TGTGCCAGCAGTGCTTACTTCGGGGAGCAGTACTTC.

This chain uses TRBV27 with TRBJ2-7, with 10 bases lining up with TRBD2. The CDR3 sequence is 14 residues long. Unmatched junction bases numbered 3, after V lost 6 bases and J lost 1 base. Germline V gene lookup returns CDR1 MNHEY and CDR2 SMNVEV (reference sequence). As DNA, the CDR3 is TGTGCCAGCAGGAAACTAGCGGGGTCCTACGAGCAGTACTTC. This encodes CASRKLAGSYEQYF.

This clonotype has ten or more counts. The gene calls are TRBV27 and TRBJ2-5; D possibly matches TRBD1 or TRBD2 (5 bases each). The CDR3 sequence is 13 residues long. With 8 bases removed from V and 3 bases from J, the gap between germline ends came to 13 bases. Germline assignment: CDR1 MNHEY and CDR2 SMNVEV (reference sequence). CDR3 sequence reads: CASCSGAEETQYF. The CDR3 DNA sequence: TGTGCCAGCTGTTCCGGGGCGGAAGAGACCCAGTACTTC.

This clonotype was seen many times. J is TRBJ2-3 and V is TRBV11-2; no definite D call. CDR3 length equals 13 residues. Germline V gene lookup returns CDR1 SGHAT and CDR2 FQNNGV. Trimming left V 5 bases short and J 4 bases short, with 10 bases between. The CDR3 spells CASSPSGPDTQYF. The CDR3 bases are TGTGCCAGCAGCCCCTCTGGTCCAGATACGCAGTATTTT.

The table lists this clonotype with a few counts. The J gene is TRBJ2-3, the V gene TRBV12-3 or TRBV12-4, with 14 nucleotides matching TRBD2. Trimming removed 1 base from V and 4 bases from J; junction bases left unmatched: 7. This CDR3 contains 18 residues. CDR3 sequence (DNA): TGTGCCAGCAGTTTAGTGAGGGGGGGACTAGCGGGAGCAGATACGCAGTATTTT. This codes for CASSLVRGGLAGADTQYF.

This sequence joins TRBV4-1 and TRBJ2-7, with D uncertain. In germline, CDR1 is MGHRA, CDR2 YSYEKL. The CDR3 runs 12 residues. V was shortened by 6 bases and J by 3 bases, with 9 bases between the two germline ends. The CDR3 DNA is TGCGCCAGCAGGGGGATAGGCTACGAGCAGTACTTC. Its protein is CASRGIGYEQYF.

This clonotype was seen ten or more times. This sequence joins TRBV7-8 and TRBJ1-2, with 11 positions matching TRBD1. Germline V lookup: CDR1 SGHVS, CDR2 FQNEAQ. Trimming removed 4 bases from V and 6 bases from J; junction bases left unmatched: 7. The CDR3 loop spans 15 amino acids. The CDR3 spells CASSWTGGGSDGYTF. The CDR3 coding sequence is TGTGCCAGCAGCTGGACAGGGGGCGGTTCCGATGGCTACACCTTC.

The chain recombines TRBV15 with TRBJ2-6; D is ambiguous. Germline lookup yields CDR1 LNHNV and CDR2 YYDKDF (reference sequence). CDR3 size: 14 residues. V was cut by 0 bases and J by 2 bases, with 2 bases left in between. The CDR3 sequence: CATSRDTGANVLTF. CDR3 in DNA: TGTGCCACCAGCAGAGATACTGGGGCCAACGTCCTGACTTTC.

This clonotype was seen a few times. The chain combines TRBV28 with TRBJ2-7, with TRBD1 matching over 9 bases. Germline values: CDR1 MDHEN, CDR2 SYDVKM. The CDR3 consists of 13 residues. Trimming took 8 bases from V and 3 from J; bases not matched to a gene: 5. The CDR3 region has the DNA TGTGCCAGCCGACAGGGGGATGGCTACGAGCAGTACTTC. Protein sequence: CASRQGDGYEQYF.

The chain uses TRBV5-1 and TRBJ2-7, with TRBD2 identical over 10 bases. CDR1 SGHRS and CDR2 YFSETQ come from the germline V gene. This CDR3 comprises 15 residues. With 0 bases clipped from V and 5 bases from J, the junction kept 5 bases outside the gene matches. The CDR3 reads CASSLGSGRTDEQYF. The CDR3 DNA is TGCGCCAGCAGCTTGGGTAGCGGGAGGACTGACGAGCAGTACTTC.

This clonotype was observed a handful of times. The gene calls are TRBV11-2 and TRBJ1-1; D gene uncertain. Germline CDR1 and CDR2: SGHAT and FQNNGV. Trimming left V 5 bases short and J 5 bases short, with 9 bases between. The CDR3 contains 12 residues. CDR3 DNA sequence: TGTGCCAGCAGCAAAGGGAGTACTGAAGCTTTCTTT. As protein: CASSKGSTEAFF.

At least ten counts were recorded for this clonotype. The gene calls are TRBV12-3 or TRBV12-4 and TRBJ1-1, with unresolved D. Trimming shortened V by 1 base and J by 0 bases, and 9 bases separated the two germline ends. The CDR3 consists of 15 residues. In DNA form, the CDR3 reads TGTGCCAGCAGTTTAGGGGGTCCGGTGAACACTGAAGCTTTCTTT. It is translated as CASSLGGPVNTEAFF.

In this sample, this clonotype turned up many times. The chain carries TRBV2 and TRBJ1-3; D gene unclear. The CDR3 has 14 amino acids. CDR1 and CDR2 (germline): SNHLY, FYNNEI. The V end lost 3 bases, the J end lost 0 bases, and 6 bases lay between the germline ends. CDR3 DNA: TGTGCCAGCAGTGACCCCCGCTCTGGAAACACCATATATTTT. This codes for CASSDPRSGNTIYF.

The chain is built from TRBV5-1 and TRBJ1-2; D call uncertain. Germline-derived CDR1 and CDR2 are SGHRS and YFSETQ. Between the trimmed V and J ends, which lost 4 bases and 1 base, there was a span of 8 bases. The CDR3 sequence is 13 residues long. CDR3 nucleotide sequence: TGCGCCAGCAGCAGCGGGTATAACTATGGCTACACCTTC. This codes for CASSSGYNYGYTF.

This clonotype was counted many times. CDR3 nucleotide sequence: TGTGCCAGCAGTAGGGACAGGAGGAACACTGAAGCTTTCTTT. It yields the protein CASSRDRRNTEAFF. This chain links TRBV27 with TRBJ1-1; 8 bases align to TRBD1. With 5 bases clipped from V and 1 base from J, the junction kept 3 bases outside the gene matches. Germline V gene lookup returns CDR1 MNHEY and CDR2 SMNVEV (reference sequence). The CDR3 consists of 14 residues.

This clonotype was observed a single time. The chain joins TRBV16 to TRBJ2-7; no definite D call. Trimming stripped 4 bases from V and 7 bases from J, with 8 bases between. The germline V gene has CDR1 KGHSY and CDR2 FQNENV. CDR3 length: 11 amino acids. For the CDR3, the DNA is TGTGCCAGCAGCCTACGGAAAGAGCAGTACTTC. This encodes CASSLRKEQYF. Full variable domain (rest looked up from reference TRBV16 and TRBJ2-7): GEEVAQTPKHLVRGEGQKAKLYCAPIKGHSYVFWYQQVLKNEFKFLISFQNENVFDETGMPKERFSAKCLPNSPCSLEIQATKLEDSAVYFCASSLRKEQYFGPGTRLTVT.

In regard to this clonotype: This sequence may be a read error, since a much larger clone differs from it by one base. Given the absence of the conserved phenylalanine or tryptophan at the CDR3 end, a read error is likely. The gene calls are TRBV11-3 and TRBJ2-5, with D hard to call. Germline V CDR1 and CDR2: SGHNT, YENEEA. V was pared by 0 bases and J by 2 bases, with 7 bases between. The CDR3 has 14 amino acids. CDR3 residues: CASSLEVQQETQYV. In nucleotides, the CDR3 is TGTGCCAGCAGCTTAGAGGTGCAGCAAGAGACCCAGTACGTC.

Comment on this clonotype: A much more abundant neighbour one base away suggests this may be a read error. V gene TRBV28 combines with J gene TRBJ2-7; 7 nucleotides line up with TRBD1. CDR1 and CDR2 (germline): MDHEN, SYDVKM. This CDR3 spans 14 amino acids. The CDR3 coding sequence is TGTGCCAGCAGCCCGACAGGGTCCAACTACGGGCAGTACTTC. Encoded protein: CASSPTGSNYGQYF. The full variable domain, in which reference TRBV28 and TRBJ2-7 provide the parts outside the CDR3, is DVKVTQSSRYLVKRTGEKVFLECVQDMDHENMFWYRQDPGLGLRLIYFSYDVKMKEKGDIPEGYSVSREKKERFSLILESASTNQTSMYLCASSPTGSNYGQYFGPGTRLTVT.

This clonotype was seen at least ten times. This chain links TRBV30 with TRBJ2-5, with D possibly TRBD2 on 7 matching bases. This CDR3 comprises 14 residues. Trimming removed 8 bases at V and 4 bases at J, with 20 bases between. Germline V CDR1 and CDR2: GTSNPN, SVGIG (reference sequence). This CDR3 reads CAQSAGARLETQYF. The CDR3 bases are TGTGCCCAAAGCGCGGGGGCCCGGTTAGAGACCCAGTACTTC.